A selection of T cell receptor beta chains follows, all from one sample in a study of T cells in Graves' hyperthyroidism and ophthalmopathy. MiXCR, applied by TCRdb to the multiplex PCR reads, yields one record per CDR3 protein. The sample contains 300,000 to 350,000 distinct CDR3 sequences, roughly 13% of which appear only once. Specimen: blood. Source of these receptors: a woman aged 25 to 45 with Graves' hyperthyroidism. CDR3s leave out the opening cysteine and the closing phenylalanine or tryptophan.

>TRBJ2-7|TRBV6-1
AISGQGGYEQY
>TRBJ2-7|TRBV6-1
ASSPKRGGFTYEQY
>TRBJ1-1|TRBV9
ASSVDPENTEAF
>TRBJ1-4|TRBV2
ARRQGRNEKLF
>TRBJ2-1|TRBV12-3/TRBV12-4
ASTATSGKYNEQF
>TRBJ2-2|TRBV6-2/TRBV6-3
ASGRVTGELF
>TRBJ1-5|TRBV28
ASSLPGLSDIRH
>TRBJ2-1|TRBV27
ASSLFQLDEQF
>TRBJ1-6|TRBV28
AIGRAAPLH
>TRBJ2-5|TRBV27
ASSPLLVQETQY
>TRBJ1-1|TRBV30
AWRGRPNTEAF
>TRBJ2-3|TRBV9
ASSVGLAGATTADTQY
>TRBJ1-2|TRBV20-1
SAQLDRTQLNYGYT
>TRBJ2-3|TRBV7-6
ASSKVGQVGSRGTDTQY
>TRBJ2-1|TRBV29-1
SVVWVSYNEQF
>TRBJ2-3|TRBV27
ASRHKGLGDTQY
>TRBJ2-2|TRBV12-3/TRBV12-4
ASSRDRGELF
>TRBJ2-7|TRBV6-1
ASSEDSQQY
>TRBJ2-3|TRBV10-1
ASSESILGQGAADTQY
>TRBJ2-3|TRBV5-1
ASSLALQGMDTQY
>TRBJ2-5|TRBV6-1
ASSLPGHGSGTQY
>TRBJ2-2|TRBV2
ASKGRSTGDGELF
>TRBJ2-1|TRBV6-5
ASSYSTDREQF
>TRBJ2-2|TRBV19
ASSDNRENTGELF